These 24 T cell receptor beta chains were all obtained from the same sample, sequenced in a study of T cells in Graves' hyperthyroidism and ophthalmopathy. Researchers amplified the TCR beta CDR3 regions from RNA transcripts. Using the HTBI primer set, a first-round RT-PCR was run on the TCR CDR3. TCRdb processed the multiplex PCR reads anew with MiXCR; each CDR3 protein has one entry. The sample has 610,000 or so distinct CDR3 sequences; around 45% are singletons. Sequencing was carried out using peripheral blood or thyroid tissue (not recorded which). The receptors were gathered from a woman under 30 with Graves' hyperthyroidism.

A word on this clonotype: Its ends do not fully match the called genes, so a read error is possible. The gene calls are TRBV7-3 and TRBJ2-2; 11 bases map to TRBD2. The germline V gene has CDR1 SGHTA and CDR2 FQGTGA. The CDR3 totals 15 residues. CDR3 nucleotides: TGTGCCAGCAGCTTAAATAGGCTAGCGGGAGGAGAGCAGTTTTTT. This sequence encodes CASSLNRLAGGEQFF.

Many counts were recorded for this clonotype. CDR3 sequence: CASSRASFETQYF. The DNA of the CDR3 is TGTGCCAGCAGCCGCGCCTCGTTTGAGACCCAGTACTTC. This chain connects TRBV7-6 to TRBJ2-5; D uncertain. The CDR3 runs 13 residues. Per germline, CDR1 SGHVS and CDR2 FNYEAQ. Trimming cost V 5 bases and J 5 bases, with 12 bases left between them.

In the case of this clonotype: At one of its ends the junction is not consistent with the germline gene, which may arise from a read error. The rearrangement links TRBV7-6 to TRBJ2-2, with 9 bases matching TRBD2. Germline V gives CDR1 SGHVS, CDR2 FNYEAQ. The CDR3 length is 16 residues. CDR3 nucleotide sequence: TGTGCCAGCAGCTTAAACCCTAGCGGGAACGCCGGGGAGCTGTTTTTT. Translation gives CASSLNPSGNAGELFF.

This clonotype has at least ten counts. The rearrangement links TRBV24-1 to TRBJ1-3; no definite D call. There are 14 residues in the CDR3. With 11 bases removed from V and 0 bases from J, the gap between germline ends came to 13 bases. Germline V gives CDR1 KGHDR, CDR2 SFDVKD. In nucleotides, the CDR3 is TGTGCCATTCTGGACGGATACTCTGGAAACACCATATATTTT. Amino acid sequence: CAILDGYSGNTIYF.

The genes are TRBV29-1 and TRBJ1-2; D perhaps matches TRBD1 (6 bases). Germline V gene sequence: CDR1 SQVTM, CDR2 ANQGSEA. The length of the CDR3 is 11 residues. The V and J ends lost 8 bases and 6 bases respectively, with 13 bases between them. The CDR3 DNA reads as TGCAGCTTAGGACAGAACGATGGCTACACCTTC. This gives the protein CSLGQNDGYTF.

This clonotype was observed many times. The chain carries TRBV7-2 and TRBJ2-5, with TRBD2 matching over 13 bases. Germline assignment: CDR1 SGHTA and CDR2 FQGNSA. This CDR3 comprises 15 residues. V lost 3 bases, J lost 8 bases, and 6 bases stayed unmatched. The CDR3 is CASSLERTSGGTQYF. CDR3 sequence (DNA): TGTGCCAGCAGCTTGGAAAGGACTAGCGGGGGCACCCAGTACTTC.

The V gene is TRBV20-1, the J gene TRBJ1-5; possible D gene TRBD1, 6 bases. Trimming shortened V by 2 bases and J by 7 bases, and 9 bases separated the two germline ends. This CDR3 spans 12 amino acids. Per germline, CDR1 DFQATT and CDR2 SNEGSKA (reference sequence). The CDR3 DNA sequence: TGCAGTGCTAGAAAGGGGGACCAGCCCCAGCATTTT. Amino acid sequence: CSARKGDQPQHF.

V and J are TRBV3-1 and TRBJ2-6, with D uncertain. The CDR3 covers 17 residues. Germline V gives CDR1 LGHDT, CDR2 YNNKEL (reference sequence). The germline V and J ends were trimmed by 1 base and 0 bases, with 10 bases remaining between them. CDR3 nucleotide sequence: TGTGCCAGCAGCCAAGGTATCAGGTACTCTGGGGCCAACGTCCTGACTTTC. Amino acid sequence: CASSQGIRYSGANVLTF.

A single count supports this clonotype. The V gene is TRBV13, the J gene TRBJ2-6, with D unclear. The germline gives CDR1 PRHDT, CDR2 FYEKMQ (reference sequence). V lost 2 bases and J lost 4, with 15 bases in between. This CDR3 region has 17 residues. CDR3 amino acids: CASSLRSGGTGANVLTF. The CDR3 DNA reads TGTGCCAGCAGCTTAAGATCGGGTGGCACCGGGGCCAACGTCCTGACTTTC.

This clonotype was seen ten or more times. V usage is TRBV7-3 and J usage is TRBJ2-5; 9 bases are a match to TRBD1. V shed 4 bases and J 7 bases; nucleotides not matched to a gene: 4. This CDR3 has 13 residues. Germline CDR1 SGHTA, CDR2 FQGTGA. This chain's CDR3 is CASSSTGGGTQYF. CDR3 DNA sequence: TGTGCCAGCAGCTCGACAGGGGGGGGGACCCAGTACTTC.

This clonotype was detected many times. The CDR3 protein is CASSLAGRREQYF. As DNA, the CDR3 is TGTGCCAGCTCGCTAGCGGGAAGGCGGGAGCAGTACTTC. The V call is TRBV6-5, the J call TRBJ2-7, with 9 bases lining up with TRBD2. The CDR3 is made up of 13 amino acids. Trimming cost V 8 bases and J 7 bases; bases outside gene matches: 9. The V gene's germline CDR1 is MNHEY and CDR2 SVGAGI.

There are many counts of this clonotype. J is TRBJ2-7 and V is TRBV7-2; no clear D gene. Germline CDR1 is SGHTA and CDR2 is FQGNSA. The V gene lost 2 bases and the J gene lost 5 bases, with 4 bases spanning the gap. This CDR3 comprises 11 residues. The CDR3 bases are TGTGCCAGCAGCTTATTAAACGAGCAGTACTTC. Residues: CASSLLNEQYF.

For this clonotype: The junction and the germline gene differ at one end; a read error may be behind it. The chain has TRBV7-6 and TRBJ2-5, with 8 bases matching TRBD1. This CDR3 is 11 amino acids long. Germline V lookup: CDR1 SGHVS, CDR2 FNYEAQ. CDR3 bases: TGTGCCAGCAGCTTCACGACAGGGGAGTTCTTC. Protein product: CASSFTTGEFF.

The rearrangement links TRBV20-1 to TRBJ2-5; D uncertain. With 1 base removed from V and 2 bases from J, the gap between germline ends came to 2 bases. CDR1 and CDR2 from the germline V gene are DFQATT and SNEGSKA (reference sequence). This CDR3 is 11 amino acids long. CDR3 in DNA: TGCAGTGCTAGAGCTCAAGAGACCCAGTACTTC. It specifies CSARAQETQYF.

The sample holds many counts of this clonotype. The genes are TRBV7-7 and TRBJ2-7; the D gene is possibly TRBD2 (5 bases). TRBJ2-1 matches the DNA end more closely, so the J call is doubtful. This CDR3 has 12 amino acids. Germline V gene data show CDR1 as SSHAT and CDR2 as FNYEAQ (reference sequence). CDR3 residues: CASSFSGGEQFF. CDR3 nucleotides: TGTGCCAGCAGCTTTTCAGGAGGTGAGCAGTTCTTC.

This clonotype turned up a few times. This rearrangement joins TRBV30 to TRBJ1-6; TRBD1 is a possible D gene (5 bases). The V end lost 1 base, the J end lost 5 bases, and 9 bases lay between the germline ends. CDR3 length: 14 residues. Germline CDR1 and CDR2: GTSNPN and SVGIG (reference sequence). As DNA, the CDR3 is TGTGCCTGGAGTGCGGGACGGCATAATTCACCCCTCCACTTT. Translating gives CAWSAGRHNSPLHF.

This clonotype was detected ten times or more. The DNA of the CDR3 is TGTGCCAGCAGTACGACAGTCAACTTTAACTATGGCTACACCTTC. This encodes CASSTTVNFNYGYTF. This chain joins TRBV6-2 or TRBV6-3 and TRBJ1-2; perhaps TRBD1 as D (5 bases). This CDR3 is built from 15 residues. Germline V gene lookup returns CDR1 MNHEY and CDR2 SVGEGT. V lost 5 bases to trimming and J lost 1 base, with 14 bases between them.

This clonotype was detected ten times or more. The chain employs TRBV20-1 and TRBJ2-7, with 16 bases fitting TRBD2. This CDR3 is 16 amino acids long. Germline-derived CDR1 and CDR2 are DFQATT and SNEGSKA (reference sequence). V gave up 5 bases and J gave up 6 bases; unmatched junction bases: 10. The CDR3 DNA reads as TGCAGTGCTGACCTAGGGACTAGCGGGAGGGCCAGCGAGCAGTACTTC. This gives the protein CSADLGTSGRASEQYF.

This clonotype was counted at least ten times. This sequence joins TRBV6-2 or TRBV6-3 and TRBJ1-5; the match to TRBD1 covers 10 bases. CDR3 length equals 14 residues. The trim removed 7 bases at V and 4 bases at J, leaving 4 bases unmatched. The V gene's germline CDR1 is MNHEY and CDR2 SVGEGT. CDR3 nucleotide sequence: TGTGCCAGCAAAAAGGGACAGGGGAATCAGCCCCAGCATTTT. Translated, it gives CASKKGQGNQPQHF.

V gene TRBV7-2 combines with J gene TRBJ2-5, with 7 bases fitting TRBD2. J gave up 5 bases and V 6 bases, and 12 bases lay outside the gene matches. The CDR3 length is 15 residues. Germline CDR1 is SGHTA and CDR2 is FQGNSA. CDR3 protein: CASSSGAPGGETQYF. DNA for the CDR3: TGTGCCAGCAGTTCCGGGGCCCCCGGGGGGGAGACCCAGTACTTC.

In this sample, this clonotype turned up many times. The genes are TRBV20-1 and TRBJ1-5; 9 positions match TRBD1. Germline V CDR1 and CDR2: DFQATT, SNEGSKA (reference sequence). Trimming cost V 2 bases and J 9 bases; bases outside gene matches: 8. The CDR3 is 14 residues long. As DNA, the CDR3 is TGCAGTGCTAGAAGGGGACAGGGTTCTTGGCCCCAGCATTTT. Protein: CSARRGQGSWPQHF.

The J gene is TRBJ1-5, the V gene TRBV29-1; D is perhaps TRBD1 (6 bases). CDR3 length: 11 amino acids. Germline V gives CDR1 SQVTM, CDR2 ANQGSEA. Trimming removed 7 bases at V and 7 bases at J, with 11 bases between. CDR3 residues: CSAEGGQPQHF. The CDR3, as DNA: TGCAGCGCAGAGGGGGGGCAGCCCCAGCATTTT.

The J gene is TRBJ2-5, the V gene TRBV10-2, with D uncertain. TRBJ2-1 matches the DNA end more closely, so the J call is doubtful. The CDR3 has 12 residues. Germline values: CDR1 WSHSY, CDR2 SAAADI. CDR3 nucleotides: TGCGCCAGCAGTTGGGGTCTCAATGAGCAGTTCTTC. This translates into CASSWGLNEQFF.

The chain employs TRBV5-1 and TRBJ2-7, with TRBD1 matching 8 bases. V was pared by 6 bases and J by 2 bases, with 19 bases of the junction left unmatched. Per the germline V gene, CDR1 is SGHRS and CDR2 is YFSETQ. This CDR3 contains 18 residues. The CDR3 bases are TGCGCCAGCACTTCTCACCCGTGGGACAGGACAATCGCCTACGAGCAGTACTTC. Translated: CASTSHPWDRTIAYEQYF.